This T cell receptor beta chain is from a study of cytomegalovirus exposure and HLA in healthy donors (dated by TCRdb to the late 2010s). About the investigation overall: An earlier analysis of 587 of the donors reported 250 to 350 Gb of sequence data and around 120 million unique TCR beta sequences from about 179 million T cells. In the later analysis, no new phenotypic data were used to find candidate immune exposures; instead, reliance was placed on TCR beta sequences and their occurrence across donors. Every discovery cohort repertoire had been produced on one sequencing platform. In an earlier analysis of roughly 540 of the donors, high-throughput TCR beta sequencing was used to judge whether each TCR beta V gene segment behaved as functional or pseudogenic. Approximately 300 gigabases of sequencing data and 75 million to 85 million unique TCR sequences made up an early release that covered over 550 HLA-typed donors. Typing coverage varied by locus: about 620-630 donors for A, B, C, DRB1 and DQB1; roughly 500 for DQA1; more than 600 for DPA1; 450 to 480 for DPB1. Using immunosequencing, the study profiled T cell repertoires from about 620 subjects and related those repertoires to cytomegalovirus serostatus. To predict cytomegalovirus infection status, the study combined high-throughput TCR immunosequencing, statistical association of individual TCRs with disease status, and machine learning. A later genetic analysis used genome-wide SNP genotypes for about 60% of the roughly 700 donors, treating that subset as a discovery cohort. Among some 400 genotyped donors of the cohort, an average of 235,054 unique TCR beta nucleotide sequences were sequenced per donor, about a sixth of them non-productive. A later analysis re-analyzed previously published TCR beta repertoires from hundreds of donors and added high-resolution HLA genotyping to study TCR occurrence patterns. Of the 300 to 500 genotyped donors, 65% to 90% were placed in the genetic ancestry cluster associated with self-reported Caucasian donors. HLA typing included class I and class II loci at four-digit resolution. About five DR-DQ haplotypes were handled as single units for association and clustering because linkage in the cohort was strong. Besides the first cohort of 550 to 750 subjects, a separate validation cohort made up of 95 to 150 different subjects was used. Donor age, sex, ethnicity and CMV serostatus were compiled alongside the repertoire data. The aim of the study was to test whether cataloging public T cell receptors could identify signatures of past pathogen exposure. Beyond this particular receptor, the publication reports: Correlated functional status among segregating V segments might reflect linkage disequilibrium, but an unknown experimental factor could not be ruled out. In a later analysis, HLA-associated TCR beta chains showed more clonal expansion and lower generation probabilities than non-associated chains that were equally common. In an earlier analysis of some 500 of the donors, most TCR beta V segments appeared in productive rearrangements about 87% or about 30% of the time, broadly matching IMGT annotations. Roughly uniform sequencing depth across donors was assumed in presence/absence analyses, although this assumption may not hold. In a later genetic analysis, fewer N-insertions in productive TCRs were reported among donors in an Asian-associated ancestry cluster than the roughly 710-donor mean. Because counts were too low, 15 to 20 rarely observed V segments, including chromosome 9 orphons, were left out of the earlier analysis of over 550 of the donors. An association between a missense DCLRE1C variant and V-gene and J-gene trimming of TCR beta chains was found in a later genetic analysis and replicated in an independent cohort. A further reported finding was that TCR beta sequences accurately predicted the HLA-A and HLA-B alleles for most subjects in the first cohort. The sequencing pipeline was judged likely to have produced a cluster of highly shared sequence variants as a technical artifact. Most TCR sequences were observed very rarely across donors, whereas some public TCRs were present in many individuals. Because HLA typing was missing for some donors at each locus, association tests included only the typed subset. According to a later analysis, TCR association rates differed among HLA loci, with DRB1 alleles showing the most associated TCRs and HLA-C alleles showing the fewest. The authors suggested that the approach could potentially be extended to other disease states and immunological phenotypes. CMV serostatus was the only immune exposure information available for the cohort. A later analysis found that most CMV-associated TCR beta chains appeared HLA-restricted, with HLA associations seemingly driven largely by CMV exposure. Some IMGT-functional V segments, including TRBV6-2 and TRBV6-3, could not be distinguished by the 87-base-pair reads and were therefore excluded. When HLA alleles, especially DR and DQ, strongly co-occurred, attributing TCR associations to individual alleles was difficult. In both the original and validation cohorts, the classifier was reported to diagnose cytomegalovirus status with high specificity and sensitivity. This cohort had only TCR beta chains sequenced, and the lack of alpha or paired-chain data limited which features could be detected. Several of the top co-occurrence clusters appeared to be linked to parvovirus B19, influenza, CMV and Epstein-Barr virus, according to a later analysis. The study gave a list of some 150 TCR beta chains associated with cytomegalovirus. A few of the identified cytomegalovirus-associated TCR beta chains were confirmed in vitro to be specific for cytomegalovirus antigens. Specific HLA alleles were associated with some 15,000 TCR beta sequences at a false discovery rate of 0.05 in a later analysis.

Library preparation employed the immunoSEQ multiplex PCR assay. For the multiplex PCR, a mixture combining 60 forward primers for TCR Vbeta segments and 13 reverse primers for TCR Jbeta segments was used. A multiplex PCR assay on genomic DNA amplified the CDR3 region of rearranged TCR beta genes. The Illumina HiSeq System was used to sequence the amplified TCR beta libraries as 87-base-pair reads. Processing in the source paper ran as follows. Across the roughly 600 repertoires, a later analysis counted 78 million or so unique TCR beta chains, roughly 11 million of which were shared by at least two donors. A nearest-neighbor algorithm error-corrected the raw reads and collapsed the reads into unique sequences, merging closely related sequences to remove PCR and sequencing errors. To assign V, D and J gene segments, CDR3 sequences were aligned to IMGT reference sequences. For a sequence to be retained, a match of at least six nucleotides was required to both a V gene segment and a J gene segment. A rearrangement was called productive if the CDR3 had no stop codons and remained in frame with V and J, and every other rearrangement was called non-productive. CDR3 was defined by IMGT convention, running from the second conserved V-encoded cysteine to the conserved J-encoded phenylalanine. Sequences without an unambiguous match to a single V gene segment were excluded from the earlier analysis of 450 to 650 of the donors. In an earlier analysis of approximately 610 of the donors, V segments were called functional above 56.7% productive rearrangements and were called segregating when the between-donor standard deviation exceeded 5%. A statistical classification framework was built to diagnose cytomegalovirus status from the catalog of TCR beta chain sequences. V and J gene assignment, in a later analysis, came from comparing TCR nucleotide sequences with IMGT/GENE-DB human TR gene sequences. Using the TCRdist pipeline, a later analysis assigned CDR3 sequences along with most-parsimonious VDJ recombination scenarios. In a later analysis, each TCR beta chain was defined by its CDR3 amino acid sequence together with its V-gene family, and reads lacking a unique V-gene family were excluded. As a way to deal with suspected cross-contamination and a sequencing artifact, a later analysis dropped under 600 nucleotide sequences that were highly shared and had low generation probability. For each public chain, a later analysis derived a clonal expansion index from normalized ranks of inferred template counts within each repertoire. In a later analysis, generation probabilities were computed with a VDJ recombination model fitted to out-of-frame rearrangements, and the resulting probabilities were checked against IGoR. Hypergeometric tests were used in a later analysis to score TCR-TCR, TCR-HLA and TCR-CMV co-occurrence, with a repertoire-size bias correction applied to the TCR pairs. A later analysis estimated false discovery rates by permuting HLA or CMV assignments 20 times. In a later analysis, co-occurring TCRs were grouped using DBSCAN, and TCRdist sequence similarity was added for clustering within HLA-allele-positive subsets. Co-occurrence clustering excluded repertoires with fewer than 30,000 or more than 120,000 public chains, plus five with anomalous nucleotide sharing. As stored in TCRdb, this immuneACCESS dataset retains in-frame rearrangements with V and J assigned. A fraction of the clones does not appear; measured against another copy, unresolved V genes explain less than half of the discrepancy, and the remainder lacks a known reason. V and J calls and clone size are copied from that table; D and trimming were computed from the DNA. For this sample there are roughly 200,000 clones; around 80% appear just once. 0.5% of the sample belongs to the ten largest clones.

About this clone: Its antigen has not been determined. No clone much larger than this one lies a single base away; base qualities are absent.

The cohort was made up of around 720 healthy bone marrow donors. At the time of sampling, all cohort members were nominally healthy, though unrecorded immune exposures were likely present. The donor tested CMV seronegative, placing the donor among the 350 or so seronegative members of the cohort. Each donor provided a peripheral blood sample, and peripheral blood mononuclear cells were used for TCR beta sequencing. The Qiagen DNeasy Blood Extraction Kit was used to extract genomic DNA from the blood cell samples. Deletion took 4 bases off V and 8 bases off J, with a span of 17 bases between the germline ends. Looking up the germline V gene (reference sequence) yields CDR1 LNHNV and CDR2 YYDKDF. The CDR3 has 15 amino acids, counting the end cysteine and phenylalanine. Of the read, only the CDR3 DNA is kept; its 45 bases are in frame from base 1.

The V and J genes are TRBV15 and TRBJ1-4; TRBD1 could be the D gene, as 5 bases match. The clonotype originates from a woman between 45 and 65 years old in good health and CMV-seronegative. What was sequenced was PBMCs. The base sequence is TGTGCCACCAGCACCAGTCGTGGGGCTAGGGAAAAACTGTTTTTT. This sequence encodes CATSTSRGAREKLFF.